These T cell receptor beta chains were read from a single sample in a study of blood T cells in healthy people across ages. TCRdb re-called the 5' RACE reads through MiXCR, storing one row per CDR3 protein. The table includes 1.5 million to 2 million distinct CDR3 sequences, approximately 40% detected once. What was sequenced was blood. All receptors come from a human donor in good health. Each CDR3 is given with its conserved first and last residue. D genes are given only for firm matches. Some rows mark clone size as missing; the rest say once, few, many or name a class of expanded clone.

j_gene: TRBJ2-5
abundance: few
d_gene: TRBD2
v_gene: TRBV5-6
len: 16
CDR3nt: TGTGCCAGCAGCCCCGACATGGGACTAGGTCAAGAGACCCAGTACTTC
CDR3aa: CASSPDMGLGQETQYF

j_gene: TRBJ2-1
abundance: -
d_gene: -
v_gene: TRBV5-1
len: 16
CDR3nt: TGCGCCAGCAGTCCCCGTATGACCGGAGCCTACAATGAGCAGTTCTTC
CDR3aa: CASSPRMTGAYNEQFF

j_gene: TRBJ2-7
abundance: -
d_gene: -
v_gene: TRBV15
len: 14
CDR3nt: TGTGCCACCAGCAGAGAGCAGATAAACTACGAGCAGTACTTC
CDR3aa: CATSREQINYEQYF

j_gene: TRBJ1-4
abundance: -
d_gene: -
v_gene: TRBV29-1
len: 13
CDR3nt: TGCAGCCCTCAGAGTGCAACTAATGAAAAACTGTTTTTT
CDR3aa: CSPQSATNEKLFF

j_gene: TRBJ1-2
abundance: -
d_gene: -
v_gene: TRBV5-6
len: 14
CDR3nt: TGTGCCAGCAGCTCGCTGGACATTCCACTTGGCTACACCTTC
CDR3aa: CASSSLDIPLGYTF

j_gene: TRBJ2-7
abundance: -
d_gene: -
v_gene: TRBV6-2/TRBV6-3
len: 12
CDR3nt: TGTGCCAGCAGTTACCTGGAAAACGAGCAGTACTTC
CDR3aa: CASSYLENEQYF

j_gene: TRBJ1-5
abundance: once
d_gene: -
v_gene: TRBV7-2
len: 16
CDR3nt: TGTGCCAGCAGCTTACAAGGGAACGTTCGCAATCAGCCCCAGCATTTT
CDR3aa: CASSLQGNVRNQPQHF

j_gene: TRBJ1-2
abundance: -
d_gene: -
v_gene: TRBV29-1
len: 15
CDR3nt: TGCAGCGTCCACTTTTGGGACCGCTCAAACTATGGCTACACCTTC
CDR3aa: CSVHFWDRSNYGYTF

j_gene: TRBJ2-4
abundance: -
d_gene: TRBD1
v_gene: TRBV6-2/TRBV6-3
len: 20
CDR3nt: TGTGCCAGCAGTTACCCCCGTGTTAGCGACAGGGAAAACCTTGGAAACATTCAGTACTTC
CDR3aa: CASSYPRVSDRENLGNIQYF

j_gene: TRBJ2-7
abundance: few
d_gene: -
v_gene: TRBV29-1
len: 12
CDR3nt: TGCAGCGTTGTGGGGTTCTCCTACGAGCAGTACTTC
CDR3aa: CSVVGFSYEQYF

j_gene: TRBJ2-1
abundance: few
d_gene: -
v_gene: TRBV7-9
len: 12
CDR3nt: TGTGCCAGCAGCCTTAAACTCGGAAGGCAGTTCTTC
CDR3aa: CASSLKLGRQFF

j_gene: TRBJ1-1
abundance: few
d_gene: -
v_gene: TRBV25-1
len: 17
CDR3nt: TGTGCCAGCAGTGAACCGACGACCTGGAGGGGGGAACCTGAAGTTTTCTTT
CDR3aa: CASSEPTTWRGEPEVFF

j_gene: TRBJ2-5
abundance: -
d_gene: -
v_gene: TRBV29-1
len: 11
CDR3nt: TGCAGCGTTGGGTTCGGCGAGACCCAGTACTTC
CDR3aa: CSVGFGETQYF

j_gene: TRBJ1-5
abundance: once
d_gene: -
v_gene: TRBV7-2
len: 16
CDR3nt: TGTGCCAGCAGCCCCCAGGGAGCCTATAGCAATCAGCCCCAGCATTTT
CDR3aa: CASSPQGAYSNQPQHF

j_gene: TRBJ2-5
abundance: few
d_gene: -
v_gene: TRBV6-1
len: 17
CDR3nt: TGTGCCAGCAGCCGGCGTTCTATGGGGGGCGGGGAAGAGACCCAGTACTTC
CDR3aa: CASSRRSMGGGEETQYF

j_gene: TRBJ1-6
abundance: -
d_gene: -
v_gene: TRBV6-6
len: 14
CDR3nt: TGTGCCAGCAGTCGAGAGGGCAGGGGCTCACCCCTCCACTTT
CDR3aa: CASSREGRGSPLHF

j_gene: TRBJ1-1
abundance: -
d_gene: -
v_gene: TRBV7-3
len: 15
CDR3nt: TGTGCCAGCAGCTTAAATGGCATGTCGATCACTGAAGCTTTCTTT
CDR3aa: CASSLNGMSITEAFF

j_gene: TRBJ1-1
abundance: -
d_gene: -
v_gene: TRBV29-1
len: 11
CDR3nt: TGCAGCGTTCCAAGTGACCTCAGGGCTTTCTTT
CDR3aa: CSVPSDLRAFF